This T cell receptor beta chain was retrieved from a study of blood T cell repertoires in COVID-19. Assay: immunoSEQ multiplex PCR; the TCRdb copy retains only in-frame clones and omits some. The table lists 260,000 or so clones, roughly 86% of them singletons. Germline V gene lookup returns CDR1 SGHVS and CDR2 FQNEAQ. This CDR3 region has 13 residues. Trimming left V 5 bases short and J 4 bases short, with 11 bases between. Material for sequencing was PBMCs or T cells enriched from blood (not recorded which). This receptor was obtained from a young woman with acute COVID-19. V is TRBV7-8 and J is TRBJ1-2; unclear D gene. The CDR3 DNA reads TGTGCCAGCAGCCTAGGGCAGGTCTATGGCTACACCTTC. Translated: CASSLGQVYGYTF. The full variable domain, completed using reference TRBV7-8 and TRBJ1-2, is GAGVSQSPRYKVAKRGQDVALRCDPISGHVSLFWYQQALGQGPEFLTYFQNEAQLDKSGLPSDRFFAERPEGSVSTLKIQRTQQEDSAVYLCASSLGQVYGYTFGSGTRLTVV.